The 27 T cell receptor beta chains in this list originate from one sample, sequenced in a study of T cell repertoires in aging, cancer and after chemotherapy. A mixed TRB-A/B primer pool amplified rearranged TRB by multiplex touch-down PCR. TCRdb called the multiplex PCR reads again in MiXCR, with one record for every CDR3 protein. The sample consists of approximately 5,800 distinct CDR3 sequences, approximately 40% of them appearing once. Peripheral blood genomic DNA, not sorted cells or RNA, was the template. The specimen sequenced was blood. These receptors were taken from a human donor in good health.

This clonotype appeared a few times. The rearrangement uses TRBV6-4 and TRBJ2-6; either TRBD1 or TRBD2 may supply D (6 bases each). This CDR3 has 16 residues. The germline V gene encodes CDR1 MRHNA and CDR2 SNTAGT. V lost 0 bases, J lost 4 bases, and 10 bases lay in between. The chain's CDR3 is CASSDSGGQGANVLTF. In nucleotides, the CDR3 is TGTGCCAGCAGTGACTCAGGGGGGCAAGGGGCCAACGTCCTGACTTTC.

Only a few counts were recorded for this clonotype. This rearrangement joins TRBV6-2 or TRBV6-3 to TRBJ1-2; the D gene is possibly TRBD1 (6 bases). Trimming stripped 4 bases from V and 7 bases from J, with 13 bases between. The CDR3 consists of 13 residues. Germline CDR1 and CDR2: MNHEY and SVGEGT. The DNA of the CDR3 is TGTGCCAGCAGTTGGGCAGGGGTACGTGGCTACACCTTC. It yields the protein CASSWAGVRGYTF.

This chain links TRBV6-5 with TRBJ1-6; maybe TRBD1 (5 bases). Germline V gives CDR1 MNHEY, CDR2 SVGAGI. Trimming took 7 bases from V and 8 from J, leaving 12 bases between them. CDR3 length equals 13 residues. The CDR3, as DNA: TGTGCCAGCACCAGACAAGGGGATTCACCCCTCCACTTT. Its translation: CASTRQGDSPLHF.

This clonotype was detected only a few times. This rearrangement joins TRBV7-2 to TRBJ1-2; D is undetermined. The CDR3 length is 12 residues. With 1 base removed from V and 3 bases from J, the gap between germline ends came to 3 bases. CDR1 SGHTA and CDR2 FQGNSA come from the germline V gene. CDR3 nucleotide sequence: TGTGCCAGCAGCTTAGATCACTATGGCTACACCTTC. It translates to CASSLDHYGYTF.

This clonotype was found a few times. CDR3 loop: CASSLEGGYSNQPQHF. The CDR3 DNA follows: TGTGCCAGCAGCTTGGAGGGCGGCTATAGCAATCAGCCCCAGCATTTT. The chain carries TRBV5-6 and TRBJ1-5, with D unclear. The V end was cut by 0 bases, the J end by 0 bases, with 10 bases between. The germline gives CDR1 SGHDT, CDR2 YYEEEE. This CDR3 contains 16 residues.

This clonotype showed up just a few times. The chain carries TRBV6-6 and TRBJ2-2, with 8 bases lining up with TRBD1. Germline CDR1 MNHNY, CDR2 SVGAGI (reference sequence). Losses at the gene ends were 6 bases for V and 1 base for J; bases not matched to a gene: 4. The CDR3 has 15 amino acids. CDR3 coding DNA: TGTGCCAGCAGACGACAGGGGTTGAACACCGGGGAGCTGTTTTTT. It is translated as CASRRQGLNTGELFF.

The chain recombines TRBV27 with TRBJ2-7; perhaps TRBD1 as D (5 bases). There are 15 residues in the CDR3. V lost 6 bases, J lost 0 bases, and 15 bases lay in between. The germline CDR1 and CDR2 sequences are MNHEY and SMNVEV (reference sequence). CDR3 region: CASRRKQEISYEQYF. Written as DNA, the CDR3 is TGTGCCAGCAGACGAAAACAGGAAATCTCCTACGAGCAGTACTTC.

The CDR3 region is CASCKTGNNEKLFF. DNA of the CDR3: TGTGCCAGCTGCAAGACAGGGAATAATGAAAAACTGTTTTTT. The chain recombines TRBV7-9 with TRBJ1-4; the match to TRBD1 covers 7 bases. CDR1 is SEHNR, CDR2 FQNEAQ, per germline (reference sequence). J was trimmed by 4 bases and V by 8 bases; bases with no gene match: 7. The CDR3 contains 14 residues. Full variable domain (outside the CDR3, taken from reference TRBV7-9 and TRBJ1-4): DTGVSQNPRHKITKRGQNVTFRCDPISEHNRLYWYRQTLGQGPEFLTYFQNEAQLEKSRLLSDRFSAERPKGSFSTLEIQRTEQGDSAMYLCASCKTGNNEKLFFGSGTQLSVL.

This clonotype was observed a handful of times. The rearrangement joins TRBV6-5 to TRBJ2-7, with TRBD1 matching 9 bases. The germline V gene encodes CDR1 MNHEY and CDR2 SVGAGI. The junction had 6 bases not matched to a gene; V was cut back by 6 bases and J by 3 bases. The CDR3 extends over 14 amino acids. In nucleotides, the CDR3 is TGTGCCAGCAGGGCCGGGACAGGGAACTACGAGCAGTACTTC. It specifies CASRAGTGNYEQYF.

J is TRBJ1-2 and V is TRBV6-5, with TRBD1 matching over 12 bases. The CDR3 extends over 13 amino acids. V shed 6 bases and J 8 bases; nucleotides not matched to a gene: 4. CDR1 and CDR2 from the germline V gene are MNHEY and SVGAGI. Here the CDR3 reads CASRGQGARGYTF. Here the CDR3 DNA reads TGTGCCAGCAGGGGACAGGGGGCGAGGGGCTACACCTTC.

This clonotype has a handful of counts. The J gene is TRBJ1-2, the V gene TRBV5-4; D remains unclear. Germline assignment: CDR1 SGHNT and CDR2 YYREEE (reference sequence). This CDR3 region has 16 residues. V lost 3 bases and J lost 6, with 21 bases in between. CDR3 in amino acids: CASSSESAKPGNGYTF. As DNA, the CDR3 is TGTGCCAGCAGCTCTGAAAGCGCAAAGCCGGGAAATGGCTACACCTTC.

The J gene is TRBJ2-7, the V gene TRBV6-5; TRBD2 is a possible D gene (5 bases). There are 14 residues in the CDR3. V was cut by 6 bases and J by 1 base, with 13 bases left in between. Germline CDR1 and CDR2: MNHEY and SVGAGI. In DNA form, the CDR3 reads TGTGCCAGCAGCGAGGGTATAGGTTCCTACGAGCAGTACTTC. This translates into CASSEGIGSYEQYF.

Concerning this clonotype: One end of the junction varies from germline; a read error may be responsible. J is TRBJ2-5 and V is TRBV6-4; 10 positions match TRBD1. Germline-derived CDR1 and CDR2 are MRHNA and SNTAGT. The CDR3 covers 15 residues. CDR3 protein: CASFKGTGDVETQYF. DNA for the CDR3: TGCGCCAGCTTCAAGGGGACAGGGGATGTGGAGACCCAGTACTTC.

CDR3 in DNA: TGTGCCAGCAGCTTCCGGGACAGGACCTACGAGCAGTACTTC. Its translation: CASSFRDRTYEQYF. V is TRBV7-2 and J is TRBJ2-7; 8 bases agree with TRBD1. Unmatched junction bases numbered 3, after V lost 3 bases and J lost 2 bases. Germline values: CDR1 SGHTA, CDR2 FQGNSA. The CDR3 totals 14 residues. Based on the CDR3 plus reference TRBV7-2 and TRBJ2-7, the full variable domain is GAGVSQSPSNKVTEKGKDVELRCDPISGHTALYWYRQSLGQGLEFLIYFQGNSAPDKSGLPSDRFSAERTGGSVSTLTIQRTQQEDSAVYLCASSFRDRTYEQYFGPGTRLTVT.

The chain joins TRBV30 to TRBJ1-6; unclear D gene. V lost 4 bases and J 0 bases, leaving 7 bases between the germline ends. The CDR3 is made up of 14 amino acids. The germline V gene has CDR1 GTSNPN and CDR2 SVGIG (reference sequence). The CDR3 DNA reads TGTGCCTGGAACAGCCGCTCCTATAATTCACCCCTCCACTTT. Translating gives CAWNSRSYNSPLHF.

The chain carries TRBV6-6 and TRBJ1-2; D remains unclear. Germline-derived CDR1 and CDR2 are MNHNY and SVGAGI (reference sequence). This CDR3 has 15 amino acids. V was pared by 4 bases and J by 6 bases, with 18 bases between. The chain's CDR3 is CASSSPFLQRDGYTF. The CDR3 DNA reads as TGTGCCAGCAGTTCCCCCTTTCTACAACGGGATGGCTACACCTTC.

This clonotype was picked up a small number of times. Written as DNA, the CDR3 is TGTGCCAGCAGTGAAGGACAGGGCGGCACAGATACGCAGTATTTT. Its protein product is CASSEGQGGTDTQYF. The V and J genes are TRBV27 and TRBJ2-3; 8 bases line up with TRBD1. The V and J ends lost 5 bases and 1 base, in that order; junction bases with no gene match: 5. Germline CDR1 reads MNHEY; CDR2 reads SMNVEV (reference sequence). The CDR3 has 15 residues.

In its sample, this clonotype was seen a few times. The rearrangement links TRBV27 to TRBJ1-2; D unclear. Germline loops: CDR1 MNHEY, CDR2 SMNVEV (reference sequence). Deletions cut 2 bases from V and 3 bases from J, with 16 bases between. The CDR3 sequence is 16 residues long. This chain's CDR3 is CASSLMANRMYYGYTF. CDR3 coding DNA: TGTGCCAGCAGTTTAATGGCAAATAGGATGTACTATGGCTACACCTTC.

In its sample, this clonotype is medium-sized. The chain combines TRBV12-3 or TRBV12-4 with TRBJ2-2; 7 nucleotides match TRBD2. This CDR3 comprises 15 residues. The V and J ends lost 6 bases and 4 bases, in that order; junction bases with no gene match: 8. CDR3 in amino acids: CASRYGTMGTGELFF. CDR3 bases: TGTGCCAGCAGATACGGGACTATGGGCACCGGGGAGCTGTTTTTT.

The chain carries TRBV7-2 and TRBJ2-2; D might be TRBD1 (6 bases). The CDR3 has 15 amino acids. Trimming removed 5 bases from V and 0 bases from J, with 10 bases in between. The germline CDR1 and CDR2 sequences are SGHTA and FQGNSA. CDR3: CASSIDRTNTGELFF. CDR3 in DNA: TGTGCCAGCAGCATCGACAGGACGAACACCGGGGAGCTGTTTTTT.

The CDR3 sequence: CASSQTVTDTQYF. Here the CDR3 DNA reads TGTGCCAGCAGTCAGACTGTCACAGATACGCAGTATTTT. The V and J genes are TRBV6-2 or TRBV6-3 and TRBJ2-3; unclear D gene. There are 13 residues in the CDR3. V was clipped by 5 bases and J by 2 bases, with 8 bases between them. Germline assignment: CDR1 MNHEY and CDR2 SVGEGT.

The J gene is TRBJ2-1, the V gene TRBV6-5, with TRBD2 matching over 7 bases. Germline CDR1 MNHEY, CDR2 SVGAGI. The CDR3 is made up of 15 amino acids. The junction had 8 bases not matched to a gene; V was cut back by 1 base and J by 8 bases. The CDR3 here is CASSYLAGGSDEQFF. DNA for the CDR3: TGTGCCAGCAGTTACTTGGCCGGGGGGTCGGATGAGCAGTTCTTC.

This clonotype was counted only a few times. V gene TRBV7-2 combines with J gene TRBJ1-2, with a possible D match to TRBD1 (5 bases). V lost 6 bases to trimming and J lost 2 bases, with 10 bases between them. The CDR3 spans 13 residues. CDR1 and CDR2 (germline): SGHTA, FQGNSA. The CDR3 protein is CASSPGSNYGYTF. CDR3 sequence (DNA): TGTGCCAGCAGTCCAGGGTCGAACTATGGCTACACCTTC.

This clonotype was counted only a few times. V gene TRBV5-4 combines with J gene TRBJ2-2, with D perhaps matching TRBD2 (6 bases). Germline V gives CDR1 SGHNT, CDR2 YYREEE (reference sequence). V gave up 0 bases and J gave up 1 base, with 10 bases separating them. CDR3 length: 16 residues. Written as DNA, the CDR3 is TGTGCCAGCAGCTTGGCCATGCGGGGGAACACCGGGGAGCTGTTTTTT. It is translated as CASSLAMRGNTGELFF.

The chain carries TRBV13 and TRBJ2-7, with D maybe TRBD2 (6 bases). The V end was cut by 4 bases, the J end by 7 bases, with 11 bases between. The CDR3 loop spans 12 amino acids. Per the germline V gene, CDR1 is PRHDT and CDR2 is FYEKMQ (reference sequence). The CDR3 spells CASSSAAGEQYF. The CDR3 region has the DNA TGTGCCAGCAGCTCCGCGGCGGGAGAGCAGTACTTC.

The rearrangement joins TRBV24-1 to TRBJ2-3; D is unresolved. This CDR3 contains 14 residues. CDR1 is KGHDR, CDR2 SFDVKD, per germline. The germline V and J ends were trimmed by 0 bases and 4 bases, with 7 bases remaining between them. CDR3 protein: CATSDLRRADTQYF. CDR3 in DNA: TGTGCCACCAGTGATTTGCGACGAGCAGATACGCAGTATTTT.

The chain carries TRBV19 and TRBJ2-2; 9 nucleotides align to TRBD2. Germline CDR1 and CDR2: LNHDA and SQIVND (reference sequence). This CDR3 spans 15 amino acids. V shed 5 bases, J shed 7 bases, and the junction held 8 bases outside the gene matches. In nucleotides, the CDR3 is TGTGCCAGTAGTGTCAGCGGGGGGCTTATCGGGGAGCTGTTTTTT. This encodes CASSVSGGLIGELFF.